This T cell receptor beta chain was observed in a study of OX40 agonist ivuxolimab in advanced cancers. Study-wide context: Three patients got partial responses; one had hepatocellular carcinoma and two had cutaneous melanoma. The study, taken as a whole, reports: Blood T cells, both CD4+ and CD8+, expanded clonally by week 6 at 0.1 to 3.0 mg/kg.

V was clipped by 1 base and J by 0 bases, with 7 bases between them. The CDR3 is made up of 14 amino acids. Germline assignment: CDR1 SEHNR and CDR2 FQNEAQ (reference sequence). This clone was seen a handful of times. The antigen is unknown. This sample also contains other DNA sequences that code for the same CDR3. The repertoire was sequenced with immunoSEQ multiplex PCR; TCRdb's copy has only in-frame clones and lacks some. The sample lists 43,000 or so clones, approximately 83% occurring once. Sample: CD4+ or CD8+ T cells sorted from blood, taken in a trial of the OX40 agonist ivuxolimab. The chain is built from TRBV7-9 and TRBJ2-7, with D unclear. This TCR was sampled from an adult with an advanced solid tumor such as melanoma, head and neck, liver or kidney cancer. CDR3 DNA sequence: TGTGCCAGCAGCTTAGGACAAAGCTCCTACGAGCAGTACTTC. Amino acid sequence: CASSLGQSSYEQYF. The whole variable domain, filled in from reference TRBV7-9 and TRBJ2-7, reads DTGVSQNPRHKITKRGQNVTFRCDPISEHNRLYWYRQTLGQGPEFLTYFQNEAQLEKSRLLSDRFSAERPKGSFSTLEIQRTEQGDSAMYLCASSLGQSSYEQYFGPGTRLTVT.